Following are 10 T cell receptor beta chains from one sample sequenced in a study of blood T cell repertoires in COVID-19. The repertoire was sequenced with immunoSEQ multiplex PCR; TCRdb's copy has only in-frame clones and lacks some. The table has about 430,000 clones, 70% to 90% seen once; the top ten hold around 1.5%. Sequencing was done on a sample of PBMCs or T cells enriched from blood (not recorded which). These receptors all stem from a woman aged 18-29 years who had been exposed to COVID-19.

This clone was observed a few times. The sample holds other DNA sequences that translate to the same CDR3. The rearrangement joins TRBV7-2 to TRBJ1-4; a weak D match, TRBD1 (6 bases). Germline assignment: CDR1 SGHTA and CDR2 FQGNSA. Trimming took off 6 bases at V and 4 bases at J, with 12 bases between the two ends. CDR3 length: 14 residues. CDR3: CASSYRVGNEKLFF. The CDR3 DNA follows: TGTGCCAGCAGTTACAGGGTCGGTAATGAAAAACTGTTTTTT.

This chain links TRBV4-1 with TRBJ2-5; 10 positions agree with TRBD1. Germline V gene sequence: CDR1 MGHRA, CDR2 YSYEKL. The junction had 19 bases not matched to a gene; V was cut back by 1 base and J by 2 bases. CDR3 length: 21 amino acids. CDR3 nucleotide sequence: TGCGCCAGCAGCCAAGTCCCCGGGACAGGGGACAATTCAAACTTGCAAGAGACCCAGTACTTC. Translating it yields CASSQVPGTGDNSNLQETQYF.

In its sample, this clone was seen a few times. The junction does not match germline at one end; this may be a read error. The genes are TRBV5-1 and TRBJ1-6, with a weak D call TRBD1 (5 bases). The CDR3 is made up of 15 amino acids. Germline CDR1 reads SGHRS; CDR2 reads YFSETQ. CDR3 DNA: TGCGCCAGCAGCTTGGGTCCAGGGTATAGTTCACCCCTCCACTTT. It translates to CASSLGPGYSSPLHF. The variable domain in full, completed from reference TRBV5-1 and TRBJ1-6, reads KAGVTQTPRYLIKTRGQQVTLSCSPISGHRSVSWYQQTPGQGLQFLFEYFSETQRNKGNFPGRFSGRQFSNSRSEMNVSTLELGDSALYLCASSLGPGYSSPLHFGNGTRLTVT.

The genes are TRBV27 and TRBJ2-3, with 10 bases identical to TRBD2. This CDR3 has 13 amino acids. Germline V gene sequence: CDR1 MNHEY, CDR2 SMNVEV (reference sequence). V shed 8 bases and J 5 bases; nucleotides not matched to a gene: 4. CDR3 in amino acids: CASGLAAGDTQYF. For the CDR3, the DNA is TGTGCCAGCGGACTAGCGGCGGGAGATACGCAGTATTTT.

This rearrangement joins TRBV7-2 to TRBJ1-2; 7 bases fit TRBD1. Trimming at V came to 3 bases and at J to 7 bases, leaving 8 bases not matched to a gene. Germline loops: CDR1 SGHTA, CDR2 FQGNSA. This CDR3 has 14 amino acids. The CDR3 coding sequence is TGTGCCAGCAGCTTGGACAAGGGGGCCTTTGGCTACACCTTC. Protein product: CASSLDKGAFGYTF.

The J gene is TRBJ2-7, the V gene TRBV21-1; the listed D gene, TRBD1, was not tested against the DNA. TRBV21-1 is annotated as a pseudogene. This CDR3 comprises 12 residues. This CDR3 reads CASSTTGNEQYF. CDR3 DNA: TGTGCCAGCAGTACGACAGGGAACGAGCAGTACTTC.

Here the CDR3 reads CASSETGASNQPQHF. CDR3 DNA sequence: TGTGCCAGTAGCGAGACAGGCGCGAGCAATCAGCCCCAGCATTTT. The V and J genes are TRBV19 and TRBJ1-5; possible D gene TRBD1, 6 bases. The CDR3 length is 15 residues. Germline V gives CDR1 LNHDA, CDR2 SQIVND (reference sequence). Trimming pared 6 bases from V and 1 base from J, leaving 13 bases between.

The rearrangement links TRBV29-1 to TRBJ1-2; D not certain. CDR3 length: 13 amino acids. Germline values: CDR1 SQVTM, CDR2 ANQGSEA. V was shortened by 7 bases and J by 2 bases, with 14 bases between the two germline ends. CDR3 residues: CSAHPVENYGYTF. In nucleotides, the CDR3 is TGCAGCGCCCATCCGGTTGAGAACTATGGCTACACCTTC.

V is TRBV28 and J is TRBJ1-5; 7 bases fit TRBD1. V gave up 6 bases and J gave up 5 bases; unmatched junction bases: 7. This CDR3 is 14 amino acids long. Germline lookup yields CDR1 MDHEN and CDR2 SYDVKM. This CDR3 is CASRVRDRYQPQHF. The CDR3 coding sequence is TGTGCCAGCAGAGTCCGGGACAGATATCAGCCCCAGCATTTT.

This clone appeared a few times. The rearrangement joins TRBV10-2 to TRBJ2-3; 13 bases match TRBD2. V trimming: 4 bases; J trimming: 4 bases; junction bases outside the gene matches: 5. This CDR3 spans 16 amino acids. Germline V gene data show CDR1 as WSHSY and CDR2 as SAAADI. CDR3 protein: CASSGQGLAGPDTQYF. In DNA form, the CDR3 reads TGCGCCAGCAGTGGGCAGGGACTAGCGGGACCAGATACGCAGTATTTT.